These 29 T cell receptor beta chains share one sample of origin, sequenced in a study of cytomegalovirus exposure and HLA in healthy donors. Clones were read by immunoSEQ multiplex PCR, and TCRdb kept only the in-frame ones, dropping some. The sample holds 21,000 or so clones, 95% to 97% seen once. Sequenced: PBMCs. These receptors were obtained from a young man in good health and CMV-seropositive.

The chain has TRBV2 and TRBJ1-1; no clear D. V gave up 11 bases and J gave up 3 bases, with 13 bases separating them. The CDR3 sequence is 12 residues long. Germline CDR1 is SNHLY and CDR2 is FYNNEI. The CDR3 sequence is CAREGLDTEAFF. CDR3 nucleotides: TGTGCCCGGGAGGGTCTGGACACTGAAGCTTTCTTT. The entire variable domain, with the rest obtained from reference TRBV2 and TRBJ1-1, is as follows: EPEVTQTPSHQVTQMGQEVILRCVPISNHLYFYWYRQILGQKVEFLVSFYNNEISEKSEIFDDQFSVERPDGSNFTLKIRSTKLEDSAMYFCAREGLDTEAFFGQGTRLTVV.

The CDR3 DNA reads TGTGCCAGCAGCCCCCATCACAGGGACAGCAAGTACTTC. It translates to CASSPHHRDSKYF. J is TRBJ2-7 and V is TRBV7-2; 7 bases are a match to TRBD1. V dropped 5 bases and J dropped 11; count of bases not matched to a gene: 12. The CDR3 is 13 residues long. Germline-derived CDR1 and CDR2 are SGHTA and FQGNSA.

The chain recombines TRBV18 with TRBJ1-1; D remains ambiguous. The CDR3 is 13 amino acids. The ends were cut back, 3 bases at V and 0 bases at J, with 5 bases in the middle. The germline V gene encodes CDR1 KGHSH and CDR2 LQKENI. In DNA form, the CDR3 reads TGTGCCAGCTCACCGGGCCTGAACACTGAAGCTTTCTTT. Translating it yields CASSPGLNTEAFF.

The table lists this clone with a count of one. The genes are TRBV6-6 and TRBJ2-5, with D unclear. This CDR3 is built from 11 residues. The germline V gene has CDR1 MNHNY and CDR2 SVGAGI (reference sequence). V dropped 5 bases and J dropped 5 bases, with 6 bases sitting between them. The CDR3, as DNA: TGTGCCAGCAGTAAAACTGAGACCCAGTACTTC. Translated, it gives CASSKTETQYF.

Only a few counts were recorded for this clone. V gene TRBV5-4 combines with J gene TRBJ2-7, with TRBD2 matching over 7 bases. Trimming cost V 7 bases and J 3 bases; bases outside gene matches: 7. The germline V gene encodes CDR1 SGHNT and CDR2 YYREEE (reference sequence). This CDR3 is built from 13 residues. In DNA form, the CDR3 reads TGTGCCAGCCGGGAGGCCGCTTACTACGAGCAGTACTTC. It translates to CASREAAYYEQYF.

The chain has TRBV18 and TRBJ1-2; no firm D call. V was pared by 6 bases and J by 1 base, with 12 bases between. The CDR3 is 14 residues long. Germline V gene sequence: CDR1 KGHSH, CDR2 LQKENI. The CDR3 region is CASSPGLINYGYTF. The CDR3 nucleotides are TGTGCCAGCTCGCCCGGACTGATTAACTATGGCTACACCTTC.

The chain combines TRBV7-3 with TRBJ2-7; no reliable D call. Per the germline V gene, CDR1 is SGHTA and CDR2 is FQGTGA. There are 10 residues in the CDR3. V lost 8 bases and J lost 6, with 8 bases in between. CDR3: CASYRSEQYF. The CDR3 DNA sequence: TGTGCCAGCTATAGAAGCGAGCAGTACTTC. Filled out from reference TRBV7-3 and TRBJ2-7, the complete variable domain reads GAGVSQTPSNKVTEKGKYVELRCDPISGHTALYWYRQSLGQGPEFLIYFQGTGAADDSGLPNDRFFAVRPEGSVSTLKIQRTERGDSAVYLCASYRSEQYFGPGTRLTVT.

The rearrangement joins TRBV25-1 to TRBJ2-3; 8 nucleotides line up with TRBD2. CDR3 length: 14 amino acids. V gave up 6 bases and J gave up 4 bases; unmatched junction bases: 6. The V gene's germline CDR1 is MGHDK and CDR2 SYGVNS. As DNA, the CDR3 is TGTGCCAGCAGCGGGACTAGGGTAGCAGATACGCAGTATTTT. Translating it yields CASSGTRVADTQYF.

Concerning this clone: At one boundary the junction diverges from the germline segment, which might be a read error. The chain recombines TRBV7-7 with TRBJ2-3, with D tentatively TRBD2 (5 bases). Looked up from germline, CDR1 is SSHAT and CDR2 is FNYEAQ (reference sequence). The CDR3 length is 16 residues. The CDR3 DNA sequence: TGTGCTAGCAGCTTAAGGCACGCGGGCGGCACAGATACGCAGTATTTT. Translation: CASSLRHAGGTDTQYF.

This chain connects TRBV6-1 to TRBJ1-4; 8 positions agree with TRBD1. From germline, CDR1 is MNHNS and CDR2 SASEGT. After removal of 4 bases from V and 3 bases from J, the junction contained 7 bases not matched to a gene. The CDR3 is 16 amino acids. CDR3 in DNA: TGTGCCAGCAGTGCCGGGACAGGCGGGGCTAATGAAAAACTGTTTTTT. Translating gives CASSAGTGGANEKLFF.

The rearrangement joins TRBV29-1 to TRBJ1-1; D ambiguous. Between the trimmed V and J ends, which lost 4 bases and 5 bases, there was a span of 17 bases. There are 14 residues in the CDR3. The germline CDR1 and CDR2 sequences are SQVTM and ANQGSEA. The CDR3 bases are TGCAGCGTTGGTTGGGCGGGAACGTCGACTGAAGCTTTCTTT. It codes for CSVGWAGTSTEAFF.

This chain connects TRBV7-9 to TRBJ2-1; weak D call: TRBD1 (6 bases). Trimming took off 5 bases at V and 6 bases at J, with 17 bases between the two ends. CDR3 length: 15 residues. Germline V gene lookup returns CDR1 SEHNR and CDR2 FQNEAQ (reference sequence). The CDR3 coding sequence is TGTGCCAGCAGCATAGGGGTCTACAGGGTCAATGAGCAGTTCTTC. Translating it yields CASSIGVYRVNEQFF.

V is TRBV7-9 and J is TRBJ1-2, with D maybe TRBD1 (5 bases). CDR3 length: 15 amino acids. The V end lost 1 base, the J end lost 3 bases, and 12 bases lay between the germline ends. CDR1 is SEHNR, CDR2 FQNEAQ, per germline (reference sequence). The CDR3 loop is CASSLVPLRDYGYTF. The CDR3 DNA sequence: TGTGCCAGCAGCTTAGTGCCCCTCAGGGACTATGGCTACACCTTC.

This clone occurred once. The chain employs TRBV6-1 and TRBJ2-7; 7 nucleotides align to TRBD1. With 3 bases clipped from V and 3 bases from J, the junction kept 5 bases outside the gene matches. CDR1 and CDR2 from the germline V gene are MNHNS and SASEGT. This CDR3 contains 14 residues. The chain's CDR3 is CASSERGLYYEQYF. The CDR3 DNA follows: TGTGCCAGCAGTGAGAGGGGGCTATACTACGAGCAGTACTTC.

This rearrangement joins TRBV6-6 to TRBJ2-7, with D possibly matching TRBD2 (6 bases). The germline V gene has CDR1 MNHNY and CDR2 SVGAGI (reference sequence). Deletions cut 7 bases from V and 3 bases from J, with 13 bases between. The CDR3 sequence is 13 residues long. The CDR3 region has the DNA TGTGCCAGCATGGTTGGCGGGGACTACGAGCAGTACTTC. Its translation is CASMVGGDYEQYF.

The rearrangement links TRBV4-2 to TRBJ2-7; possible D gene TRBD2, 6 bases. V gave up 4 bases and J gave up 2 bases, with 12 bases separating them. The CDR3 runs 14 residues. Germline V gene lookup returns CDR1 LGHNA and CDR2 YNFKEQ. The CDR3, as DNA: TGTGCCAGCAGCCTCGGGGCGGGGCCCTACGAGCAGTACTTC. This encodes CASSLGAGPYEQYF.

J is TRBJ1-2 and V is TRBV7-6; 9 bases are a match to TRBD1. With 1 base clipped from V and 5 bases from J, the junction kept 11 bases outside the gene matches. The CDR3 has 17 amino acids. Germline CDR1 SGHVS, CDR2 FNYEAQ. This CDR3 is CASSLGRNRGRDYGYTF. Here the CDR3 DNA reads TGTGCCAGCAGCTTAGGTCGGAACAGGGGGCGCGATTATGGCTACACCTTC.

This clone was found once. This chain joins TRBV28 and TRBJ2-7; 7 bases are shared with TRBD1. This CDR3 region has 17 residues. V lost 5 bases, J lost 2 bases, and 15 bases stayed unmatched. Germline values: CDR1 MDHEN, CDR2 SYDVKM. The CDR3 reads CASSENHTGQRTYEQYF. DNA of the CDR3: TGTGCCAGCAGTGAGAACCATACGGGACAGCGTACCTACGAGCAGTACTTC. Based on the CDR3 plus reference TRBV28 and TRBJ2-7, the full variable domain is DVKVTQSSRYLVKRTGEKVFLECVQDMDHENMFWYRQDPGLGLRLIYFSYDVKMKEKGDIPEGYSVSREKKERFSLILESASTNQTSMYLCASSENHTGQRTYEQYFGPGTRLTVT.

The chain is built from TRBV11-3 and TRBJ2-3, with TRBD1 as a possible D gene (6 bases). V was shortened by 1 base and J by 1 base, with 15 bases between the two germline ends. The CDR3 contains 17 residues. Germline CDR1 and CDR2: SGHNT and YENEEA. CDR3 region: CASSLGGRGRRTDTQYF. The CDR3, as DNA: TGTGCCAGCAGCTTAGGGGGCAGGGGACGGCGCACAGATACGCAGTATTTT.

For this clone: Other DNA sequences in this sample translate to the same CDR3. The chain couples TRBV13 to TRBJ2-3, with no clear D. Trimming shortened V by 5 bases and J by 8 bases, and 14 bases separated the two germline ends. CDR3 length: 13 residues. In germline, CDR1 is PRHDT, CDR2 FYEKMQ (reference sequence). CDR3 in amino acids: CASSPARSGTQYF. The DNA for the CDR3 is TGTGCCAGCAGCCCGGCCAGGTCCGGTACGCAGTATTTT.

This rearrangement joins TRBV5-1 to TRBJ2-3; 10 nucleotides agree with TRBD2. Germline trimming cut 6 bases from V and 6 bases from J; bases unmatched to any gene: 10. CDR3 length equals 15 residues. In germline, CDR1 is SGHRS, CDR2 YFSETQ. CDR3 in amino acids: CASTKASGSFDTQYF. The CDR3 DNA follows: TGCGCCAGCACCAAGGCTAGCGGGAGTTTCGATACGCAGTATTTT.

The rearrangement joins TRBV27 to TRBJ2-3, with TRBD1 matching over 9 bases. This CDR3 region has 15 residues. Germline V gene lookup returns CDR1 MNHEY and CDR2 SMNVEV (reference sequence). The V gene end was trimmed by 4 bases and the J gene end by 3 bases; junction bases not matched to a gene: 5. The chain's CDR3 is CASSWADRGTDTQYF. The CDR3 nucleotides are TGTGCCAGCAGTTGGGCGGACAGGGGTACAGATACGCAGTATTTT.

The chain is built from TRBV5-1 and TRBJ2-3; 8 bases agree with TRBD2. This CDR3 contains 16 residues. V was clipped by 0 bases and J by 1 base; unmatched bases: 4. CDR1 SGHRS and CDR2 YFSETQ come from the germline V gene. DNA of the CDR3: TGCGCCAGCAGCTTGGTTCAAGCGGGGGGCACAGATACGCAGTATTTT. Its translation is CASSLVQAGGTDTQYF.

This chain connects TRBV7-2 to TRBJ1-5; TRBD1 agrees at 8 bases. The CDR3 covers 15 residues. CDR1 SGHTA and CDR2 FQGNSA come from the germline V gene. The trim removed 2 bases at V and 5 bases at J, leaving 5 bases unmatched. The CDR3 bases are TGTGCCAGCAGCTTAACCGGACAGGGCGATCAGCCCCAGCATTTT. This sequence encodes CASSLTGQGDQPQHF.

This chain uses TRBV7-2 with TRBJ1-1, with 7 nucleotides matching TRBD1. The CDR3 spans 12 residues. The germline V gene encodes CDR1 SGHTA and CDR2 FQGNSA. V lost 5 bases and J lost 7; bases outside the gene matches: 4. Here the CDR3 reads CASSVTGVEAFF. The CDR3 bases are TGTGCCAGCAGCGTCACAGGGGTTGAAGCTTTCTTT. Looking up the rest from reference TRBV7-2 and TRBJ1-1 gives the full variable domain: GAGVSQSPSNKVTEKGKDVELRCDPISGHTALYWYRQSLGQGLEFLIYFQGNSAPDKSGLPSDRFSAERTGGSVSTLTIQRTQQEDSAVYLCASSVTGVEAFFGQGTRLTVV.

The chain employs TRBV18 and TRBJ1-1; D is unclear. The V gene's germline CDR1 is KGHSH and CDR2 LQKENI. The CDR3 runs to 13 residues. The V gene lost 3 bases and the J gene lost 1 base, with 6 bases spanning the gap. The CDR3 sequence: CASSPRGNTEAFF. The CDR3 DNA reads as TGTGCCAGCTCACCTCGAGGGAACACTGAAGCTTTCTTT.

As for this clone: The junction differs from germline at one of its ends, possibly a read error. This chain uses TRBV9 with TRBJ1-2; D gene uncertain. The germline V gene encodes CDR1 SGDLS and CDR2 YYNGEE. There are 15 residues in the CDR3. CDR3 amino acids: CASSVDGLANCGYTF. In nucleotides, the CDR3 is TGTGCCAGCAGCGTAGATGGGTTAGCTAACTGTGGCTACACCTTC.

This rearrangement joins TRBV7-2 to TRBJ2-3; D is possibly TRBD2 (5 bases). The germline CDR1 and CDR2 sequences are SGHTA and FQGNSA. The CDR3 totals 14 residues. Trimming shortened V by 1 base and J by 5 bases, and 10 bases separated the two germline ends. The CDR3 nucleotides are TGTGCCAGCAGCTTAGATTCGGCGGGAGATACGCAGTATTTT. It yields the protein CASSLDSAGDTQYF.

Written as DNA, the CDR3 is TGTGCCAGCAGTTCCCCGACTAGCGGGAGTAGGAATGAGCAGTTCTTC. This translates into CASSSPTSGSRNEQFF. The V and J genes are TRBV28 and TRBJ2-1, with 12 bases aligning to TRBD2. V lost 4 bases, J lost 7 bases, and 8 bases stayed unmatched. Germline assignment: CDR1 MDHEN and CDR2 SYDVKM. This CDR3 region has 16 residues.